These 24 T cell receptor beta chains came from one sample sequenced in a study of blood T cell repertoires in COVID-19. Produced via immunoSEQ multiplex PCR; TCRdb's table is partial and in-frame only. The sample consists of under 250,000 clones, 70% to 90% of them appearing once. The sequenced sample consisted of peripheral blood. The receptors were gathered from an elderly man with acute or convalescent COVID-19.

This chain uses TRBV7-9 with TRBJ2-1, with D uncertain. V lost 1 base to trimming and J lost 5 bases, with 12 bases between them. CDR3 length equals 15 residues. Germline CDR1 SEHNR, CDR2 FQNEAQ (reference sequence). CDR3 DNA sequence: TGTGCCAGCAGCTTAGTCTCTACCCCAAACAATGAGCAGTTCTTC. This encodes CASSLVSTPNNEQFF.

J is TRBJ2-7 and V is TRBV24-1; 12 positions match TRBD2. This CDR3 has 17 residues. With V trimmed by 3 bases and J by 2 bases, 7 bases remained unmatched. CDR1 KGHDR and CDR2 SFDVKD come from the germline V gene. The CDR3 spells CATSDRTSGADTYEQYF. Written as DNA, the CDR3 is TGTGCCACCAGTGATCGGACTAGCGGGGCCGACACCTACGAGCAGTACTTC.

This rearrangement joins TRBV5-1 to TRBJ1-1, with D perhaps matching TRBD1 (6 bases). Looked up from germline, CDR1 is SGHRS and CDR2 is YFSETQ. The CDR3 has 14 amino acids. Trimming stripped 2 bases from V and 6 bases from J, with 14 bases between. The CDR3 is CASSLMGAGAEAFF. In DNA, the CDR3 is TGCGCCAGCAGCTTAATGGGGGCTGGCGCTGAAGCTTTCTTT.

This rearrangement joins TRBV9 to TRBJ2-2; D perhaps matches TRBD2 (5 bases). Trimming removed 0 bases from V and 12 bases from J, with 15 bases in between. Germline V CDR1 and CDR2: SGDLS, YYNGEE. This CDR3 region has 14 residues. CDR3 protein: CASSVAFTPGKLFF. For the CDR3, the DNA is TGTGCCAGCAGCGTAGCGTTTACCCCGGGGAAGCTGTTTTTT.

This chain links TRBV15 with TRBJ2-1; TRBD1 matches at 11 bases. This CDR3 comprises 16 residues. Trimming cost V 0 bases and J 6 bases; bases outside gene matches: 4. Germline-derived CDR1 and CDR2 are LNHNV and YYDKDF (reference sequence). CDR3 in amino acids: CATSRDQGTGGNEQFF. The CDR3 DNA sequence: TGTGCCACCAGCAGAGATCAGGGGACAGGGGGCAATGAGCAGTTCTTC. Full variable domain (rest looked up from reference TRBV15 and TRBJ2-1): DAMVIQNPRYQVTQFGKPVTLSCSQTLNHNVMYWYQQKSSQAPKLLFHYYDKDFNNEADTPDNFQSRRPNTSFCFLDIRSPGLGDTAMYLCATSRDQGTGGNEQFFGPGTRLTVL.

The DNA for the CDR3 is TGTGCCAGCAGTTTGGCGCGACTCAACTATGGCTACACCTTC. Translation: CASSLARLNYGYTF. The V call is TRBV28, the J call TRBJ1-2; D not certain. V shed 3 bases and J shed 2 bases, with 10 bases lying between them. CDR1 is MDHEN, CDR2 SYDVKM, per germline. The CDR3 length is 14 residues.

The chain uses TRBV2 and TRBJ2-3, with a possible D match to TRBD2 (6 bases). This CDR3 contains 13 residues. Per the germline V gene, CDR1 is SNHLY and CDR2 is FYNNEI. Trimming pared 6 bases from V and 2 bases from J, leaving 9 bases between. DNA of the CDR3: TGTGCCAGCAGCGGCGGGGCCACAGATACGCAGTATTTT. Amino acids: CASSGGATDTQYF.

The chain has TRBV7-6 and TRBJ2-1; 8 nucleotides match TRBD1. The CDR3 loop spans 16 amino acids. V lost 1 base to trimming and J lost 10 bases; unmatched junction nucleotides: 12. Germline lookup yields CDR1 SGHVS and CDR2 FNYEAQ. DNA of the CDR3: TGTGCCAGCAGCTTAGGGACAGGGAGAAGACTAGGGGAGCAGTTCTTC. Translated: CASSLGTGRRLGEQFF.

This chain uses TRBV7-9 with TRBJ2-2; weak D call: TRBD2 (5 bases). CDR1 and CDR2 (germline): SEHNR, FQNEAQ (reference sequence). The CDR3 totals 17 residues. The V end was cut by 2 bases, the J end by 0 bases, with 13 bases between. The CDR3 reads CASSLRTQFANTGELFF. DNA of the CDR3: TGTGCCAGCAGCTTAAGGACTCAGTTCGCGAACACCGGGGAGCTGTTTTTT.

This clone appeared a few times. This chain joins TRBV6-5 and TRBJ2-7; 13 nucleotides align to TRBD2. Per germline, CDR1 MNHEY and CDR2 SVGAGI. The trim removed 0 bases at V and 6 bases at J, leaving 2 bases unmatched. This CDR3 is built from 15 residues. The CDR3 region has the DNA TGTGCCAGCAGTTACTCCCGGACTAGCGGGGGCGAGCAGTACTTC. This gives the protein CASSYSRTSGGEQYF.

The chain combines TRBV18 with TRBJ2-2; 8 bases agree with TRBD2. Germline CDR1 is KGHSH and CDR2 is LQKENI. V lost 0 bases, J lost 6 bases, and 0 bases stayed unmatched. This CDR3 has 14 residues. The chain's CDR3 is CASSPPRGAGELFF. The CDR3 region has the DNA TGTGCCAGCTCACCACCGCGGGGGGCCGGGGAGCTGTTTTTT.

The J gene is TRBJ1-5, the V gene TRBV3-1 (or the pseudogene TRBV3-2); 11 bases are shared with TRBD1. V trimming: 1 base; J trimming: 4 bases; junction bases outside the gene matches: 0. The CDR3 consists of 15 residues. CDR1 LGHDT and CDR2 YNNKEL come from the germline V gene (reference sequence). CDR3 nucleotide sequence: TGTGCCAGCAGCCAAGGGGACAGGGGGAATCAGCCCCAGCATTTT. Its translation: CASSQGDRGNQPQHF.

This clone occurred once. This chain connects TRBV23-1 to TRBJ2-1, with a weak D call TRBD2 (5 bases). TRBV23-1 is an ORF, with its function uncertain. The length of the CDR3 is 15 residues. Trimming took 4 bases from V and 5 from J, leaving 15 bases between them. CDR3 nucleotide sequence: TGCGCCAGCAGTCCCAGGAATAGCGTAAACAATGAGCAGTTCTTC. It codes for CASSPRNSVNNEQFF.

The rearrangement joins TRBV19 to TRBJ2-7, with D maybe TRBD2 (7 bases). The CDR3 length is 15 residues. Germline loops: CDR1 LNHDA, CDR2 SQIVND (reference sequence). V was pared by 7 bases and J by 3 bases, with 19 bases between. CDR3 DNA: TGTGCCAGTACCCCGGGGGCTAGCGGATTCTACGAGCAGTACTTC. It translates to CASTPGASGFYEQYF.

The chain links TRBV5-1 to TRBJ1-1; tentative D call: TRBD1 (6 bases). V was clipped by 0 bases and J by 8 bases, with 11 bases between them. The V gene's germline CDR1 is SGHRS and CDR2 YFSETQ. The CDR3 sequence is 13 residues long. The CDR3 loop is CASSLVVGAEAFF. The CDR3 coding sequence is TGCGCCAGCAGCTTGGTCGTGGGGGCAGAAGCTTTCTTT.

V usage is TRBV5-4 and J usage is TRBJ1-2; 8 bases are shared with TRBD1. The junction had 4 bases not matched to a gene; V was cut back by 5 bases and J by 1 base. This CDR3 comprises 14 residues. The V gene's germline CDR1 is SGHNT and CDR2 YYREEE (reference sequence). The DNA for the CDR3 is TGTGCCAGCAGGCACGACAGGGGTAACTATGGCTACACCTTC. Translated: CASRHDRGNYGYTF.

This clone has a single count. This chain uses TRBV13 with TRBJ1-1; 11 bases fit TRBD1. J lost 10 bases, V lost 5 bases, and 3 bases had no gene match. Germline V gene sequence: CDR1 PRHDT, CDR2 FYEKMQ (reference sequence). The CDR3 extends over 12 amino acids. The CDR3 loop reads CASSADRGRAFF. As DNA, the CDR3 is TGTGCCAGCAGCGCGGACAGGGGGCGAGCTTTCTTT.

This rearrangement joins TRBV19 to TRBJ1-2; D is perhaps TRBD1 (6 bases). The CDR3 totals 19 residues. The germline V gene has CDR1 LNHDA and CDR2 SQIVND (reference sequence). V was clipped by 4 bases and J by 0 bases, with 24 bases between them. The CDR3 region is CASSTSPFLGQKPNYGYTF. For the CDR3, the DNA is TGTGCCAGTAGTACCTCCCCATTCCTTGGACAGAAACCTAACTATGGCTACACCTTC.

V usage is TRBV5-4 and J usage is TRBJ1-2, with D unclear. The CDR3 contains 13 residues. Germline V lookup: CDR1 SGHNT, CDR2 YYREEE (reference sequence). V was trimmed by 4 bases and J by 3 bases, leaving 10 bases between them. DNA for the CDR3: TGTGCCAGCAGCGTGGCTGGGCACTATGGCTACACCTTC. Amino acids: CASSVAGHYGYTF.

The chain couples TRBV12-3 or TRBV12-4 to TRBJ2-5; D ambiguous. This CDR3 is 13 amino acids long. V was trimmed by 6 bases and J by 3 bases, leaving 11 bases between them. The CDR3 region has the DNA TGTGCCAGCAGCTTATATCCAGAAGAGACCCAGTACTTC. Translated, it gives CASSLYPEETQYF.

This chain joins TRBV19 and TRBJ2-1; D perhaps matches TRBD1 (8 bases). The V end lost 5 bases, the J end lost 0 bases, and 17 bases lay between the germline ends. This CDR3 spans 17 amino acids. Germline CDR1 is LNHDA and CDR2 is SQIVND (reference sequence). The CDR3 loop reads CASSDRGGDSSYNEQFF. The CDR3 nucleotides read TGTGCCAGTAGTGACAGGGGAGGGGATAGCTCCTACAATGAGCAGTTCTTC.

The chain recombines TRBV4-1 with TRBJ1-2; 7 bases line up with TRBD1. The CDR3 is 15 residues long. Losses at the gene ends were 0 bases for V and 7 bases for J; bases not matched to a gene: 8. CDR1 is MGHRA and CDR2 is YSYEKL in the germline V gene. The CDR3 sequence: CASSQDWGRGSGYTF. The DNA for the CDR3 is TGCGCCAGCAGCCAAGATTGGGGCAGGGGGTCTGGCTACACCTTC.

This chain uses TRBV4-2 with TRBJ1-6, with D uncertain. This CDR3 contains 18 residues. V was pared by 2 bases and J by 9 bases, with 23 bases between. Germline-derived CDR1 and CDR2 are LGHNA and YNFKEQ. This chain's CDR3 is CASSQNRQGRSLGSPLHF. DNA of the CDR3: TGTGCCAGCAGCCAAAACAGACAAGGGAGATCTCTCGGTTCACCCCTCCACTTT.

This clone was recorded once. The V call is TRBV10-3, the J call TRBJ1-5; 8 bases fit TRBD1. The CDR3 consists of 14 residues. Germline V lookup: CDR1 ENHRY, CDR2 SYGVKD. V was clipped by 8 bases and J by 2 bases; unmatched bases: 5. The CDR3, as DNA: TGTGCCATCGGATTGGACAGGGGCAATCAGCCCCAGCATTTT. It yields the protein CAIGLDRGNQPQHF.